This entry lists 22 T cell receptor beta chains sequenced from one sample in a study of blood T cell repertoires in COVID-19. Clones were read by immunoSEQ multiplex PCR, and TCRdb kept only the in-frame ones, dropping some. The table has 50,000 to 75,000 clones, around 85% seen once. Material: peripheral blood. These TCRs come from a woman of 80 years or more with active or convalescent COVID-19.

The rearrangement joins TRBV29-1 to TRBJ1-2; 8 positions agree with TRBD1. Per the germline V gene, CDR1 is SQVTM and CDR2 is ANQGSEA. The CDR3 runs 12 residues. Losses at the gene ends were 5 bases for V and 8 bases for J; bases not matched to a gene: 7. The CDR3 nucleotides read TGCAGCGTTCTCCGACAGGGGATCGGCTACACCTTC. As protein: CSVLRQGIGYTF.

This chain uses TRBV10-3 with TRBJ1-5; 8 bases match TRBD1. CDR3 size: 15 residues. After removal of 2 bases from V and 5 bases from J, the junction contained 5 bases not matched to a gene. Germline V gene lookup returns CDR1 ENHRY and CDR2 SYGVKD. The CDR3: CAISEGRGRDQPQHF. The CDR3 region has the DNA TGTGCCATCAGTGAGGGCAGGGGGCGCGATCAGCCCCAGCATTTT.

The V and J genes are TRBV4-1 and TRBJ1-2, with unresolved D. V lost 2 bases to trimming and J lost 5 bases, with 9 bases between them. This CDR3 contains 13 residues. Germline CDR1 MGHRA, CDR2 YSYEKL. In DNA form, the CDR3 reads TGCGCCAGCAGCCAACCCGGGGTATATGGCTACACCTTC. Protein sequence: CASSQPGVYGYTF.

This clone was seen a handful of times. The chain links TRBV7-3 to TRBJ1-1; a possible D gene is TRBD1 (6 bases). Germline V gives CDR1 SGHTA, CDR2 FQGTGA. The V gene lost 3 bases and the J gene lost 1 base, with 9 bases spanning the gap. This CDR3 region has 14 residues. CDR3 bases: TGTGCCAGCAGCTTGGGACACTCGAACACTGAAGCTTTCTTT. Translated, it gives CASSLGHSNTEAFF. Complete variable domain (other parts from reference TRBV7-3 and TRBJ1-1): GAGVSQTPSNKVTEKGKYVELRCDPISGHTALYWYRQSLGQGPEFLIYFQGTGAADDSGLPNDRFFAVRPEGSVSTLKIQRTERGDSAVYLCASSLGHSNTEAFFGQGTRLTVV.

Here the CDR3 reads CASNGEAKNIQYF. The CDR3 region has the DNA TGTGCCAGCAATGGGGAGGCCAAAAACATTCAGTACTTC. This chain connects TRBV2 to TRBJ2-4; D is possibly TRBD2 (5 bases). Germline V gene lookup returns CDR1 SNHLY and CDR2 FYNNEI. CDR3 length: 13 amino acids. The V gene lost 7 bases and the J gene lost 1 base, with 8 bases spanning the gap.

The chain links TRBV7-3 to TRBJ2-7; TRBD1 matches at 8 bases. The CDR3 sequence is 14 residues long. With V trimmed by 5 bases and J by 3 bases, 6 bases remained unmatched. CDR1 and CDR2 (germline): SGHTA, FQGTGA. CDR3 protein: CASSVQGGDYEQYF. In DNA, the CDR3 is TGTGCCAGCAGCGTACAGGGGGGAGACTACGAGCAGTACTTC.

This clone was observed once. The V and J genes are TRBV14 and TRBJ1-2, with D perhaps matching TRBD1 (6 bases). Germline lookup yields CDR1 SGHDN and CDR2 FVKESK. CDR3 size: 15 residues. V lost 1 base and J lost 7, with 16 bases in between. The CDR3 DNA reads TGTGCCAGCAGCCAAGGCACGGGGGGCACTTTTGGCTACACCTTC. Translated: CASSQGTGGTFGYTF.

The J gene is TRBJ1-2, the V gene TRBV7-3; D possibly corresponds to TRBD1 (5 bases). The CDR3 sequence is 14 residues long. Germline lookup yields CDR1 SGHTA and CDR2 FQGTGA. Trimming took off 5 bases at V and 4 bases at J, with 14 bases between the two ends. CDR3 amino acids: CASSPGRDSYGYTF. CDR3 DNA sequence: TGTGCCAGCAGCCCCGGCAGGGACTCCTATGGCTACACCTTC.

This clone was recorded once. V usage is TRBV27 and J usage is TRBJ1-2; a possible D gene is TRBD1 (5 bases). Per germline, CDR1 MNHEY and CDR2 SMNVEV (reference sequence). The CDR3 totals 15 residues. Between the trimmed V and J ends, which lost 5 bases and 3 bases, there was a span of 16 bases. CDR3 sequence: CASSPRGILDYGYTF. The CDR3 nucleotides are TGTGCCAGCAGTCCCCGGGGGATCCTCGACTATGGCTACACCTTC.

Here the CDR3 DNA reads TGTGCCAGCAGCTTAAGTAGTGGAGGTGCGGCTTTCTTT. Translation: CASSLSSGGAAFF. The rearrangement uses TRBV7-3 and TRBJ1-1; D is unresolved. This CDR3 spans 13 amino acids. Germline-derived CDR1 and CDR2 are SGHTA and FQGTGA. With 1 base removed from V and 11 bases from J, the gap between germline ends came to 14 bases.

Note on this clone: Other DNA sequences of this sample code for an identical CDR3. CDR3 bases: TGCGCCAGCAGCTTGGCCGAGGGAGAAGCTTTCTTT. The encoded protein is CASSLAEGEAFF. The J gene is TRBJ1-1, the V gene TRBV5-1; D uncertain. From germline, CDR1 is SGHRS and CDR2 YFSETQ. V was clipped by 0 bases and J by 8 bases, with 8 bases between them. The CDR3 sequence is 12 residues long.

V usage is TRBV19 and J usage is TRBJ1-2, with 7 bases aligning to TRBD1. J gave up 4 bases and V 4 bases, and 9 bases lay outside the gene matches. This CDR3 has 15 residues. Per the germline V gene, CDR1 is LNHDA and CDR2 is SQIVND (reference sequence). In nucleotides, the CDR3 is TGTGCCAGTAGTACTGCGACAGGGAGACTCTATGGCTACACCTTC. Its protein is CASSTATGRLYGYTF.

The chain couples TRBV3-1 (or the pseudogene TRBV3-2) to TRBJ1-1, with no clear D. The CDR3 has 14 residues. Germline loops: CDR1 LGHDT, CDR2 YNNKEL (reference sequence). With 4 bases removed from V and 1 base from J, the gap between germline ends came to 10 bases. Here the CDR3 DNA reads TGTGCCAGCAGCCCAAAGCCAGGGAACACTGAAGCTTTCTTT. This gives the protein CASSPKPGNTEAFF.

The chain employs TRBV4-1 and TRBJ2-1; 9 bases fit TRBD2. Germline-derived CDR1 and CDR2 are MGHRA and YSYEKL. This CDR3 is built from 16 residues. The junction had 4 bases not matched to a gene; V was cut back by 0 bases and J by 4 bases. The CDR3 DNA reads as TGCGCCAGCAGCCAAGATCAAAGCGGGAGGTACAATGAGCAGTTCTTC. This codes for CASSQDQSGRYNEQFF.

V and J are TRBV11-2 and TRBJ2-7, with 7 bases identical to TRBD1. J gave up 1 base and V 5 bases, and 17 bases lay outside the gene matches. Germline V lookup: CDR1 SGHAT, CDR2 FQNNGV. This CDR3 comprises 18 residues. CDR3 region: CASSRRTNHGTESYEQYF. The DNA for the CDR3 is TGTGCCAGCAGCCGACGAACTAATCACGGGACAGAGTCCTACGAGCAGTACTTC.

This clone appeared once. J is TRBJ2-3 and V is TRBV10-1; TRBD2 matches 11 bases. This CDR3 has 15 amino acids. V lost 2 bases to trimming and J lost 10 bases; unmatched junction nucleotides: 8. From germline, CDR1 is WNHNN and CDR2 SYGVQD (reference sequence). The CDR3 spells CASSEGASGGYAQYF. DNA of the CDR3: TGCGCCAGCAGTGAGGGGGCTAGCGGGGGGTATGCGCAGTATTTT.

V gene TRBV5-4 combines with J gene TRBJ2-7, with 7 bases matching TRBD1. Per germline, CDR1 SGHNT and CDR2 YYREEE (reference sequence). Trimming took 3 bases from V and 3 from J; bases not matched to a gene: 3. The CDR3 extends over 13 amino acids. The CDR3 DNA sequence: TGTGCCAGCAGCTCCGGGACAGTCTACGAGCAGTACTTC. Its protein is CASSSGTVYEQYF.

The chain carries TRBV5-1 and TRBJ2-3; 9 bases fit TRBD1. In germline, CDR1 is SGHRS, CDR2 YFSETQ. The CDR3 is 14 amino acids. The trim removed 7 bases at V and 7 bases at J, leaving 10 bases unmatched. CDR3 nucleotides: TGCGCCAGCTACTCGGGACAGGGCCCAAATACGCAGTATTTT. Residues: CASYSGQGPNTQYF.

The V call is TRBV24-1, the J call TRBJ2-2; 9 positions match TRBD1. This CDR3 is built from 15 residues. Trimming cost V 6 bases and J 4 bases; bases outside gene matches: 5. CDR1 and CDR2 (germline): KGHDR, SFDVKD. The chain's CDR3 is CATSMTGGGTGELFF. The CDR3 DNA follows: TGTGCCACCAGTATGACAGGGGGAGGCACCGGGGAGCTGTTTTTT.

The gene calls are TRBV16 and TRBJ1-1, with D perhaps TRBD1 (5 bases). The CDR3 contains 14 residues. Germline V gene sequence: CDR1 KGHSY, CDR2 FQNENV. Trimming shortened V by 2 bases and J by 6 bases, and 13 bases separated the two germline ends. The CDR3 here is CASSQKETGAEAFF. CDR3 nucleotide sequence: TGTGCCAGCAGCCAAAAGGAAACGGGGGCTGAAGCTTTCTTT.

The rearrangement links TRBV6-4 to TRBJ2-5; 8 positions agree with TRBD1. Germline V gene sequence: CDR1 MRHNA, CDR2 SNTAGT. CDR3 length: 15 residues. The V and J ends lost 4 bases and 4 bases, in that order; junction bases with no gene match: 8. The CDR3 region has the DNA TGTGCCAGCAGTGGCGGGACAGGATGCCGAGAGACCCAGTACTTC. Protein: CASSGGTGCRETQYF.

V gene TRBV5-5 combines with J gene TRBJ1-1; no reliable D call. V lost 2 bases and J 3 bases, leaving 8 bases between the germline ends. The CDR3 is 13 amino acids. The germline CDR1 and CDR2 sequences are SGHKS and YYEKEE (reference sequence). CDR3 in amino acids: CASSFDTYTEAFF. The CDR3 region has the DNA TGTGCCAGCAGCTTTGACACCTACACTGAAGCTTTCTTT.